These 26 T cell receptor beta chains came from one sample sequenced in a study of blood T cell repertoires in COVID-19. The assay was immunoSEQ multiplex PCR, and TCRdb's table has in-frame clones only and misses some. The sample yields some 45,000 clones, 70% to 90% seen once. The material sequenced was peripheral blood. These receptors all come from a man in his sixties or seventies with acute or convalescent COVID-19.

This sequence joins TRBV28 and TRBJ1-2, with a tentative D call TRBD1 (5 bases). CDR1 and CDR2 (germline): MDHEN, SYDVKM. The length of the CDR3 is 12 residues. Trimming left V 7 bases short and J 6 bases short, with 12 bases between. The chain's CDR3 is CASTRGIDGYTF. The CDR3 nucleotides are TGTGCCAGCACCCGGGGGATTGATGGCTACACCTTC.

This clone came up once. V and J are TRBV6-6 and TRBJ1-2; no reliable D call. The CDR3 totals 13 residues. The V end lost 5 bases, the J end lost 8 bases, and 15 bases lay between the germline ends. The germline CDR1 and CDR2 sequences are MNHNY and SVGAGI (reference sequence). The CDR3 DNA reads as TGTGCCAGCAGTGTAGCGGGTCTCTGGGGCTACACCTTC. Amino acids: CASSVAGLWGYTF.

The V gene is TRBV24-1, the J gene TRBJ1-5, with 7 nucleotides matching TRBD1. The CDR3 is 12 amino acids. CDR1 is KGHDR and CDR2 is SFDVKD in the germline V gene. V dropped 8 bases and J dropped 10; count of bases not matched to a gene: 7. CDR3 residues: CATMNPGGPQHF. The CDR3, as DNA: TGTGCCACCATGAACCCAGGGGGACCCCAGCATTTT.

The chain has TRBV5-1 and TRBJ1-1; 8 nucleotides agree with TRBD1. The CDR3 consists of 13 residues. Trimming took 0 bases from V and 7 from J; bases not matched to a gene: 2. Germline V gene data show CDR1 as SGHRS and CDR2 as YFSETQ. The CDR3 DNA reads TGCGCCAGCAGCTTGGGGACAGGGATTGAAGCTTTCTTT. Amino acid sequence: CASSLGTGIEAFF. Drawing the rest from reference TRBV5-1 and TRBJ1-1, the complete variable domain is KAGVTQTPRYLIKTRGQQVTLSCSPISGHRSVSWYQQTPGQGLQFLFEYFSETQRNKGNFPGRFSGRQFSNSRSEMNVSTLELGDSALYLCASSLGTGIEAFFGQGTRLTVV.

This clone was detected only once. CDR3 coding DNA: TGTGCCAGCAGCTTAGCGCAGACCAATACAGCCTACGAGCAGTACTTC. Protein sequence: CASSLAQTNTAYEQYF. The chain employs TRBV7-2 and TRBJ2-7; D remains ambiguous. There are 16 residues in the CDR3. Trimming shortened V by 0 bases and J by 2 bases, and 14 bases separated the two germline ends. Germline V gives CDR1 SGHTA, CDR2 FQGNSA.

Written as DNA, the CDR3 is TGTGCCACCAGCCCAGCCGAGGGAGCGATTTATGTGGATTTAGAGCAGTACTTC. It translates to CATSPAEGAIYVDLEQYF. The chain joins TRBV15 to TRBJ2-7; maybe TRBD2 (5 bases). The germline V and J ends were trimmed by 5 bases and 7 bases, with 30 bases remaining between them. This CDR3 has 18 residues. Germline loops: CDR1 LNHNV, CDR2 YYDKDF (reference sequence).

The chain has TRBV4-2 and TRBJ1-4; D not certain. Trimming stripped 4 bases from V and 3 bases from J, with 6 bases between. This CDR3 is 13 amino acids long. Germline V gene data show CDR1 as LGHNA and CDR2 as YNFKEQ. CDR3 in DNA: TGTGCCAGCAGCCGGGCGTCTAATGAAAAACTGTTTTTT. This translates into CASSRASNEKLFF.

There are many counts of this clone. The gene calls are TRBV7-8 and TRBJ2-7; TRBD2 agrees at 12 bases. With 4 bases clipped from V and 2 bases from J, the junction kept 15 bases outside the gene matches. The CDR3 runs to 19 residues. From germline, CDR1 is SGHVS and CDR2 FQNEAQ. The CDR3 reads CASSSSSGRATMRAYEQYF. For the CDR3, the DNA is TGTGCCAGCAGCTCCTCTAGCGGGAGGGCCACTATGCGTGCCTACGAGCAGTACTTC. Together with reference TRBV7-8 and TRBJ2-7, the CDR3 gives the full variable domain: GAGVSQSPRYKVAKRGQDVALRCDPISGHVSLFWYQQALGQGPEFLTYFQNEAQLDKSGLPSDRFFAERPEGSVSTLKIQRTQQEDSAVYLCASSSSSGRATMRAYEQYFGPGTRLTVT.

This chain connects TRBV5-1 to TRBJ2-7, with 11 bases lining up with TRBD1. Germline-derived CDR1 and CDR2 are SGHRS and YFSETQ. V was clipped by 6 bases and J by 6 bases; unmatched bases: 5. This CDR3 region has 13 residues. The CDR3 coding sequence is TGCGCCAGCACCAGGACAGGGGGCTCCGAGCAGTACTTC. Amino acid sequence: CASTRTGGSEQYF.

The chain combines TRBV5-1 with TRBJ2-5, with D perhaps TRBD2 (6 bases). Deletions cut 4 bases from V and 5 bases from J, with 21 bases between. CDR3 length: 16 residues. Germline V gives CDR1 SGHRS, CDR2 YFSETQ. Written as DNA, the CDR3 is TGCGCCAGCAGCCCTCAGGCGGGACGTACAAGTGAGACCCAGTACTTC. Protein: CASSPQAGRTSETQYF.

This clone has more than one count but fewer than ten. The V and J genes are TRBV4-2 and TRBJ2-7, with TRBD2 matching over 7 bases. In germline, CDR1 is LGHNA, CDR2 YNFKEQ. CDR3 length: 21 residues. Trimming took 1 base from V and 2 from J; bases not matched to a gene: 23. CDR3 sequence reads: CASSQVSPPGRASIVAYEQYF. CDR3 coding DNA: TGTGCCAGCAGCCAAGTATCCCCCCCGGGGAGGGCTTCGATCGTCGCCTACGAGCAGTACTTC.

The J gene is TRBJ1-5, the V gene TRBV27; D is unresolved. Trimming took off 5 bases at V and 6 bases at J, with 11 bases between the two ends. Germline CDR1 and CDR2: MNHEY and SMNVEV (reference sequence). The CDR3 covers 13 residues. Written as DNA, the CDR3 is TGTGCCAGCAGTCCCTTCGGTGGTCAGCCCCAGCATTTT. It specifies CASSPFGGQPQHF.

V usage is TRBV6-5 and J usage is TRBJ1-1; D not certain. V lost 6 bases, J lost 7 bases, and 12 bases lay in between. In germline, CDR1 is MNHEY, CDR2 SVGAGI. This CDR3 spans 12 amino acids. The CDR3 reads CASSSASLEAFF. The CDR3 bases are TGTGCCAGCAGCTCCGCGAGCCTTGAAGCTTTCTTT.

V is TRBV5-1 and J is TRBJ2-3; no clear D. The CDR3 consists of 15 residues. The V and J ends lost 0 bases and 3 bases respectively, with 11 bases between them. Germline CDR1 reads SGHRS; CDR2 reads YFSETQ. The CDR3 nucleotides are TGCGCCAGCAGCTTGGCCGGAGTTGGGACAGATACGCAGTATTTT. This encodes CASSLAGVGTDTQYF.

V is TRBV7-7 and J is TRBJ1-1; a weak D match, TRBD1 (6 bases). Germline V lookup: CDR1 SSHAT, CDR2 FNYEAQ (reference sequence). The CDR3 covers 13 residues. The V end lost 1 base, the J end lost 6 bases, and 9 bases lay between the germline ends. CDR3 residues: CASSLVQGSEAFF. The CDR3 DNA reads as TGTGCCAGCAGCTTAGTACAGGGCTCTGAAGCTTTCTTT.

The sample holds a few counts of this clone. The gene calls are TRBV19 and TRBJ1-5; D possibly corresponds to TRBD1 (5 bases). The CDR3 runs to 18 residues. Trimming cost V 3 bases and J 4 bases, with 22 bases left between them. Germline V gene sequence: CDR1 LNHDA, CDR2 SQIVND (reference sequence). The DNA for the CDR3 is TGTGCCAGTAGTATCCCCGGGGACGCATGGGGAGGTAATCAGCCCCAGCATTTT. Its protein product is CASSIPGDAWGGNQPQHF.

The V and J genes are TRBV10-3 and TRBJ1-2; D is ambiguous. The CDR3 has 12 residues. V was trimmed by 1 base and J by 6 bases, leaving 6 bases between them. In germline, CDR1 is ENHRY, CDR2 SYGVKD. The CDR3 coding sequence is TGTGCCATCAGTGAGTTTGCGGATGGCTACACCTTC. Its protein product is CAISEFADGYTF.

The chain uses TRBV4-1 and TRBJ2-7, with D possibly TRBD2 on 6 matching bases. Germline assignment: CDR1 MGHRA and CDR2 YSYEKL. The CDR3 has 16 residues. Between the trimmed V and J ends, which lost 5 bases and 2 bases, there was a span of 19 bases. This CDR3 reads CASSLGGEFPAYEQYF. CDR3 in DNA: TGCGCCAGCAGCTTGGGCGGGGAGTTCCCCGCCTACGAGCAGTACTTC.

DNA for the CDR3: TGCGCCAGCAGCCAACTGGCGGGAGAAGGCAATGAGCAGTTCTTC. Translating gives CASSQLAGEGNEQFF. This chain joins TRBV4-1 and TRBJ2-1; 7 nucleotides match TRBD2. The V segment lost 2 bases and the J segment 6 bases; nucleotides outside the gene matches: 7. This CDR3 is built from 15 residues. Germline V gives CDR1 MGHRA, CDR2 YSYEKL.

The chain is built from TRBV18 and TRBJ2-5; tentatively, D is TRBD1 (6 bases). V was pared by 5 bases and J by 5 bases, with 15 bases between. CDR1 KGHSH and CDR2 LQKENI come from the germline V gene. The CDR3 spans 14 residues. In DNA form, the CDR3 reads TGTGCCAGCTCATCAACAGGGATCGGGGAGACCCAGTACTTC. Translating gives CASSSTGIGETQYF.

This chain links TRBV6-5 with TRBJ2-5, with TRBD2 matching 7 bases. Per the germline V gene, CDR1 is MNHEY and CDR2 is SVGAGI. The J segment lost 9 bases and the V segment lost 5 bases, leaving 12 bases of the junction unmatched. This CDR3 is built from 14 residues. CDR3 in amino acids: CASSRERGGEAQYF. Here the CDR3 DNA reads TGTGCCAGCAGTCGAGAGCGGGGCGGGGAGGCCCAGTACTTC.

The V and J genes are TRBV4-3 and TRBJ1-2; TRBD1 might be the D (5 bases). This CDR3 comprises 16 residues. Germline-derived CDR1 and CDR2 are LGHNA and YSLEER. V lost 0 bases and J 8 bases, leaving 19 bases between the germline ends. The CDR3, as DNA: TGCGCCAGCAGCCAAGATCGAGACGGAGGGAAGGGGGGCTACACCTTC. Translation gives CASSQDRDGGKGGYTF.

J is TRBJ1-2 and V is TRBV29-1; 9 positions agree with TRBD1. The CDR3 has 12 amino acids. Germline V gene data show CDR1 as SQVTM and CDR2 as ANQGSEA. V shed 6 bases and J 2 bases; nucleotides not matched to a gene: 1. The chain's CDR3 is CSVTGGNYGYTF. DNA of the CDR3: TGCAGCGTGACAGGGGGGAACTATGGCTACACCTTC.

This rearrangement joins TRBV6-2 or TRBV6-3 to TRBJ2-1, with D tentatively TRBD1 (6 bases). The germline V gene encodes CDR1 MNHEY and CDR2 SVGEGT. The V gene lost 2 bases and the J gene lost 1 base, with 15 bases spanning the gap. This CDR3 comprises 17 residues. CDR3 in amino acids: CASSYTGTLRSYNEQFF. The CDR3 DNA sequence: TGTGCCAGCAGTTACACAGGGACCCTGAGGTCCTACAATGAGCAGTTCTTC.

The rearrangement uses TRBV9 and TRBJ1-2; weak D call: TRBD1 (5 bases). CDR1 and CDR2 (germline): SGDLS, YYNGEE. With 0 bases removed from V and 4 bases from J, the gap between germline ends came to 16 bases. This CDR3 region has 16 residues. CDR3 sequence: CASSVGRVGVSYGYTF. The DNA for the CDR3 is TGTGCCAGCAGCGTAGGTAGGGTAGGGGTGAGCTATGGCTACACCTTC.

This rearrangement joins TRBV7-9 to TRBJ2-7, with TRBD1 matching over 8 bases. This CDR3 comprises 15 residues. CDR1 is SEHNR, CDR2 FQNEAQ, per germline (reference sequence). V shed 4 bases and J 6 bases; nucleotides not matched to a gene: 11. The CDR3 nucleotides read TGTGCCAGCAGCTCCCGGACAGGGCAGGTTTCCGAGCAGTACTTC. Its translation: CASSSRTGQVSEQYF.